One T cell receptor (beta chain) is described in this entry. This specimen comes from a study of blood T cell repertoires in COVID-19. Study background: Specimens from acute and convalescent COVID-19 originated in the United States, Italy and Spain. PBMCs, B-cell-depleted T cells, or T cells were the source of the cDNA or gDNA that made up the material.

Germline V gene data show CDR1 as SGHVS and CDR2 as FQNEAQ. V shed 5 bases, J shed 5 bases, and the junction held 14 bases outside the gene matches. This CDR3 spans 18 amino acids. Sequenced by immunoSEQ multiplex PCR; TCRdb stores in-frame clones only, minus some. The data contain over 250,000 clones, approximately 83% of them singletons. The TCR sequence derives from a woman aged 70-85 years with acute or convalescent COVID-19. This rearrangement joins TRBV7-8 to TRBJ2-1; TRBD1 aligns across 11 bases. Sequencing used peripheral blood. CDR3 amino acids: CASSLRTGGRLLDNEQFF. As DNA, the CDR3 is TGTGCCAGCAGCCTAAGGACAGGGGGCCGACTTTTGGACAATGAGCAGTTCTTC.